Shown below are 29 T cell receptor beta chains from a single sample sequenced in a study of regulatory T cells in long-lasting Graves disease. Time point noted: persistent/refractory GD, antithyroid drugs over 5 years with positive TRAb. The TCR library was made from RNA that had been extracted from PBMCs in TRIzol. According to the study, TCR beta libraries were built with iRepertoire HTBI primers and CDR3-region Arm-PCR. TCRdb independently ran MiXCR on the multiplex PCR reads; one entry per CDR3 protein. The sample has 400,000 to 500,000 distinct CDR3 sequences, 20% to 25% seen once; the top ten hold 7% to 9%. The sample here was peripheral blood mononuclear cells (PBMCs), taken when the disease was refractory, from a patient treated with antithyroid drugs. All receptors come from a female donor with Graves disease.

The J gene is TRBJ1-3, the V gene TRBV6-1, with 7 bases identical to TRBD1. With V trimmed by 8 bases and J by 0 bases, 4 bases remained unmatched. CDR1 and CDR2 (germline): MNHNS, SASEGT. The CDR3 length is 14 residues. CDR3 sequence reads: CASVGQSSGNTIYF. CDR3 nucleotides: TGTGCCAGCGTGGGACAGAGCTCTGGAAACACCATATATTTT.

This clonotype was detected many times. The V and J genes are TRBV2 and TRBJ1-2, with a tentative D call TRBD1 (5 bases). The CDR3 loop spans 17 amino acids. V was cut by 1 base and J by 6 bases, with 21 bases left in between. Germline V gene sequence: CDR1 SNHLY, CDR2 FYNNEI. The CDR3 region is CASSEVGGTQIPNGYTF. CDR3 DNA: TGTGCCAGCAGTGAAGTCGGGGGAACACAGATACCTAATGGCTACACCTTC.

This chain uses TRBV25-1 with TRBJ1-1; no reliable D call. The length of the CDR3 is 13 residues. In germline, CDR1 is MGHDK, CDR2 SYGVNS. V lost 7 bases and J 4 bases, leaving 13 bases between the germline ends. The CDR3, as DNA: TGTGCCAGCAACGAAGGGTGGCGCACTGAAGCTTTCTTT. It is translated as CASNEGWRTEAFF.

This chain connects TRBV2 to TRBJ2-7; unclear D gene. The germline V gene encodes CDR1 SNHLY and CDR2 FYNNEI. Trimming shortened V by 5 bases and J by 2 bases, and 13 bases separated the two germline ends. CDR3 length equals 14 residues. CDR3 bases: TGTGCCAGCAGTAGCCGGGCAGATGCCTACGAGCAGTACTTC. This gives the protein CASSSRADAYEQYF.

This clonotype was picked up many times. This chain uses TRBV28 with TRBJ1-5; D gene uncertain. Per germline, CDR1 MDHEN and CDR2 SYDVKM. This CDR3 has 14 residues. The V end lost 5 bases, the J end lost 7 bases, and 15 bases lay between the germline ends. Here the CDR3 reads CASSPSGWNQPQHF. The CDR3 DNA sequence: TGTGCCAGCAGTCCCTCGGGGTGGAACCAGCCCCAGCATTTT.

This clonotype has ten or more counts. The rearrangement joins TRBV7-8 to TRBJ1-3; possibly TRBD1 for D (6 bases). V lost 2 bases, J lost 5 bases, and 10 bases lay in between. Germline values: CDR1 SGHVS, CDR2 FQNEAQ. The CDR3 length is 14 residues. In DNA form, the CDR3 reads TGTGCCAGCAGCTTACAGGGGACACGAAACACCATATATTTT. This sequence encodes CASSLQGTRNTIYF.

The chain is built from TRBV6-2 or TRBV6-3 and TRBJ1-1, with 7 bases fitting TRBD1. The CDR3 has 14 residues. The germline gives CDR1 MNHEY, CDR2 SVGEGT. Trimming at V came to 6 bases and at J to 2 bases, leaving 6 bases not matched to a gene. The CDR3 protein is CASRETGLNTEAFF. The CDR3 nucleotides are TGTGCCAGCAGAGAGACAGGGCTTAACACTGAAGCTTTCTTT.

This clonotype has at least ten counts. CDR3 protein: CASSTGGDWSYEQYF. DNA of the CDR3: TGTGCCAGCAGCACCGGAGGGGATTGGTCCTACGAGCAGTACTTC. The rearrangement uses TRBV6-1 and TRBJ2-7, with D perhaps TRBD2 (6 bases). V lost 6 bases to trimming and J lost 1 base, with 16 bases between them. The CDR3 totals 15 residues. CDR1 and CDR2 from the germline V gene are MNHNS and SASEGT.

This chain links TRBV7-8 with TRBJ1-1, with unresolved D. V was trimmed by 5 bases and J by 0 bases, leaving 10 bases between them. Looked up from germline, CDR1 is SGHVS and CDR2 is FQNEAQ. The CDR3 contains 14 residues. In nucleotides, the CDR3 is TGTGCCAGCAGCCCCCGAAGGGTGAACACTGAAGCTTTCTTT. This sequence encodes CASSPRRVNTEAFF.

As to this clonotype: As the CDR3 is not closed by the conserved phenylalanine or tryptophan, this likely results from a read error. The CDR3 sequence: CASSEDRDGSPLHS. CDR3 coding DNA: TGTGCCAGCAGCGAAGACAGGGATGGTTCACCCCTCCACTCT. The chain is built from TRBV4-2 and TRBJ1-6; 7 bases line up with TRBD1. The germline V gene has CDR1 LGHNA and CDR2 YNFKEQ. The CDR3 runs 14 residues.

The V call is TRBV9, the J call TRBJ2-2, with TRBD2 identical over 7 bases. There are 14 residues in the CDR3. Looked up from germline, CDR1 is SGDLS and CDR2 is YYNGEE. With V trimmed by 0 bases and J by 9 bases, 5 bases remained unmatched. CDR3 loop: CASSVEAGSRELFF. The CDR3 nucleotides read TGTGCCAGCAGCGTAGAAGCGGGGTCAAGGGAGCTGTTTTTT.

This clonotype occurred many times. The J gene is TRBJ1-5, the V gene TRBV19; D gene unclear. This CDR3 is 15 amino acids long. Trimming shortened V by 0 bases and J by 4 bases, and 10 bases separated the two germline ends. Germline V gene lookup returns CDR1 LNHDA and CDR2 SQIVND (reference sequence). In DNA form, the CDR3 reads TGTGCCAGTAGTATAGAAGGGAACGATAATCAGCCCCAGCATTTT. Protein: CASSIEGNDNQPQHF.

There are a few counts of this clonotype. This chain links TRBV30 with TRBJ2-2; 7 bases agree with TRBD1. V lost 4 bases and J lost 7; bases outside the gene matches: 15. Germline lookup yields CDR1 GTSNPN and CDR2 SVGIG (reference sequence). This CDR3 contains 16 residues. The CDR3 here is CAWTDVRGPRGGELFF. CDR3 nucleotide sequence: TGTGCCTGGACCGACGTGAGGGGGCCAAGGGGCGGGGAGCTGTTTTTT.

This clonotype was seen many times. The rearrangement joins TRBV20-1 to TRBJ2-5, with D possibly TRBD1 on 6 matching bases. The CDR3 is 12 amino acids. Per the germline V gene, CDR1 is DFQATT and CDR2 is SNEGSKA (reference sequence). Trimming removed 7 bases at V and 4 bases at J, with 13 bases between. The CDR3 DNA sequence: TGCAGTGTTGGCCAGGGGAGAGAGACCCAGTACTTC. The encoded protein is CSVGQGRETQYF.

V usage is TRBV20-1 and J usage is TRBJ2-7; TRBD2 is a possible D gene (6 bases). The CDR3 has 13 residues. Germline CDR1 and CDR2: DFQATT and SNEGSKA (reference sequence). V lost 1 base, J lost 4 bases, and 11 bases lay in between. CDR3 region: CSARGGGDYEQYF. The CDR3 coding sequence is TGCAGTGCTAGAGGGGGCGGGGATTACGAGCAGTACTTC.

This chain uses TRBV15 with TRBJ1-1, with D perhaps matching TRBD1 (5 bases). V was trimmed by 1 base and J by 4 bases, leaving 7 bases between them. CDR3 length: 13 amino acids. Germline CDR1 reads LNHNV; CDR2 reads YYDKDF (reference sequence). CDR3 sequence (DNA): TGTGCCACCAGCAGAGGGGGGGGCACTGAAGCTTTCTTT. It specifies CATSRGGGTEAFF.

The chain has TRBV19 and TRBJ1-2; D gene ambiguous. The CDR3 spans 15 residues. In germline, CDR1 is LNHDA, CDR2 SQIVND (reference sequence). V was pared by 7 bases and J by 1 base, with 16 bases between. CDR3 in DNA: TGTGCCAGTACCCAGTTTCAAACCCTTAACTATGGCTACACCTTC. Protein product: CASTQFQTLNYGYTF.

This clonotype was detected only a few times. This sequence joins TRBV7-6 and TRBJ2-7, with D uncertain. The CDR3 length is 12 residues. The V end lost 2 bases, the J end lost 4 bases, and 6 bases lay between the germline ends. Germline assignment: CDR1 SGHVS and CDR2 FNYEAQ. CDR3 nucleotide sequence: TGTGCCAGCAGCTTATACCCATACGAGCAGTACTTC. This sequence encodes CASSLYPYEQYF.

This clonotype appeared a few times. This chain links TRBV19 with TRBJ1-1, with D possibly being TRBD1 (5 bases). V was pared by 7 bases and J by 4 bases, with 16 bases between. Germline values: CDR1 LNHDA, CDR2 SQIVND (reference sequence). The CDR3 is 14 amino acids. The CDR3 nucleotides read TGTGCCAGTACCGCAGGACATGGGGGCACTGAAGCTTTCTTT. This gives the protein CASTAGHGGTEAFF.

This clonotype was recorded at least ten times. The CDR3 spells CASRPATGTREKLFF. The CDR3 region has the DNA TGCGCCAGCAGGCCAGCCACAGGGACTCGTGAAAAACTGTTTTTT. The gene calls are TRBV5-1 and TRBJ1-4, with D tentatively TRBD1 (6 bases). Germline V gene sequence: CDR1 SGHRS, CDR2 YFSETQ. The CDR3 has 15 amino acids. V was clipped by 5 bases and J by 7 bases, with 18 bases between them.

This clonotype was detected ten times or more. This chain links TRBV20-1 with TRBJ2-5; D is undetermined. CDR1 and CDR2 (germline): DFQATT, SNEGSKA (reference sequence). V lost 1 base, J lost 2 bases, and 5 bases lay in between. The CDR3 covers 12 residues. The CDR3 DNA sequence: TGCAGTGCTAGAGTGGGACAAGAGACCCAGTACTTC. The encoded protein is CSARVGQETQYF.

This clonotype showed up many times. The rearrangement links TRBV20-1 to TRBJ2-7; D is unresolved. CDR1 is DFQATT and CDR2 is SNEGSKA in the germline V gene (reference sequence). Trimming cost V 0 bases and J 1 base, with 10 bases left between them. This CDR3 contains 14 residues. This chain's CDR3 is CSARDPLMSYEQYF. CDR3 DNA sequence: TGCAGTGCTAGAGACCCCCTAATGTCCTACGAGCAGTACTTC.

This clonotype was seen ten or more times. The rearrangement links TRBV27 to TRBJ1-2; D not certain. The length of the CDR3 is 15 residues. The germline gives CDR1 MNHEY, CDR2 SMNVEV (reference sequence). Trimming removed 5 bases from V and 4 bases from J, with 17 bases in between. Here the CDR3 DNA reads TGTGCCAGCAGTCCGGCCCTCCCTGGCTTCTATGGCTACACCTTC. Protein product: CASSPALPGFYGYTF.

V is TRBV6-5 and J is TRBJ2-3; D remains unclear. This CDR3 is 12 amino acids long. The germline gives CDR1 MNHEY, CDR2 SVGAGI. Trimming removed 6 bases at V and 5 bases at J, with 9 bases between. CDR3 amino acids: CASSSYVDTQYF. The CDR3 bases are TGTGCCAGCAGCTCATATGTAGATACGCAGTATTTT.

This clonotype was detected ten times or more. The CDR3 here is CASSPVGSGANVLTF. The DNA for the CDR3 is TGTGCCAGCAGTCCCGTCGGCTCTGGGGCCAACGTCCTGACTTTC. This chain joins TRBV12-3 or TRBV12-4 and TRBJ2-6, with no clear D. Trimming cost V 5 bases and J 0 bases, with 8 bases left between them. The length of the CDR3 is 15 residues.

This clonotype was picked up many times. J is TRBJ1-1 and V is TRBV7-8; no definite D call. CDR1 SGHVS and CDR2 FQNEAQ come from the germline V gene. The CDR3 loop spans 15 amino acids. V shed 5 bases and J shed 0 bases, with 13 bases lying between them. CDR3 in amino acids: CASSGQKVLNTEAFF. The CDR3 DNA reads TGTGCCAGCAGCGGCCAAAAGGTATTGAACACTGAAGCTTTCTTT.

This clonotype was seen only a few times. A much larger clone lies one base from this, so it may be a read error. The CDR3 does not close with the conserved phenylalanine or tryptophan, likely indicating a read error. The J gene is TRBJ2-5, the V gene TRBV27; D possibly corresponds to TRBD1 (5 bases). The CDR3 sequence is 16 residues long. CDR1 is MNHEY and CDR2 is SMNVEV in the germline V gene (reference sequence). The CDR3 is CATSDTGQPNQETQYL. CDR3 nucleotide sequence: TGTGCCACCAGTGATACCGGACAACCAAACCAAGAGACCCAGTACCTC.

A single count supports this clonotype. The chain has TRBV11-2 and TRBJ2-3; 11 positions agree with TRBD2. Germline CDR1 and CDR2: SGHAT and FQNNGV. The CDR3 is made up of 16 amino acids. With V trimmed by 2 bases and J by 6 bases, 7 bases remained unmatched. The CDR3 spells CASSLTSGGDWDTQYF. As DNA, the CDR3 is TGTGCCAGCAGCTTAACTAGCGGGGGAGATTGGGATACGCAGTATTTT.

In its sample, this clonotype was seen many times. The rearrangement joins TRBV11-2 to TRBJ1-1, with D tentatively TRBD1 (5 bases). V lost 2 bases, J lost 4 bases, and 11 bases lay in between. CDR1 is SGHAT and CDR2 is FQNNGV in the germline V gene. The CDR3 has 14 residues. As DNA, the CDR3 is TGTGCCAGCAGCTTAATCGGGGCAGGCACTGAAGCTTTCTTT. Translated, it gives CASSLIGAGTEAFF.